This T cell receptor (beta chain) emerged from a study of T-cell memory formation after mild COVID-19. Regarding the study as a whole: Several responding clones turned up in pre-infection memory, indicating that cross-reactive memory may have taken part.

TCRdb reprocessed the 5' RACE reads via MiXCR and lists one record per CDR3 protein. Of 30,000 to 40,000 distinct CDR3 sequences detected, about an eighth appear once; the ten largest clones hold roughly 27%. The table lists this clonotype with a few counts. What it binds is not known. Trimming took off 5 bases at V and 7 bases at J, with 12 bases between the two ends. CDR1 and CDR2 from the germline V gene are SGHTA and FQGNSA. The CDR3 spans 13 residues. The specimen was PBMCs or a T cell subset sorted from them (not recorded which). The chain carries TRBV7-2 and TRBJ1-5, with D possibly TRBD1 on 5 matching bases. The clonotype originates from a man aged 18 to 30 who had mild COVID-19 (a few samples of this study predate the infection). Cell type and time point are not known. CDR3 sequence: CASSTRGQQPQHF. Here the CDR3 DNA reads TGTGCCAGCAGCACAAGAGGACAACAGCCCCAGCATTTT.